This TCR beta chain was identified during a study of T cells in Graves' hyperthyroidism and ophthalmopathy. Overall study findings and caveats: Expanded thyroid clonotypes (above 0.001) were mostly also found in blood. Ophthalmopathy got predicted by the model a median 6.5 months before its onset.

RNA transcripts were the template for amplifying TCR beta CDR3 regions. The HTBI primer set served for first-round RT-PCR of the TCR CDR3. Each CDR3 protein is one row after TCRdb ran MiXCR on the multiplex PCR reads. The data contain 300,000 to 400,000 distinct CDR3 sequences, roughly 18% of them singletons. Many counts were recorded for this clonotype. Its antigen is undetermined. Uncontrolled infection, other autoimmune disease, pregnancy and lactation each barred patients from inclusion. The authors took PBMCs from roughly 9.3 ml fresh peripheral blood. The clonotype was recovered from a man aged 18 to 30 with Graves' ophthalmopathy. Material for sequencing was blood.

The CDR3 DNA reads as TGTGCCAGCAGCCATGTGGACTCCTACGAGCAGTACTTC. The encoded protein is CASSHVDSYEQYF. The chain carries TRBV3-1 and TRBJ2-7; D unresolved. The CDR3 sequence is 13 residues long. The germline V gene encodes CDR1 LGHDT and CDR2 YNNKEL (reference sequence). V gave up 3 bases and J gave up 0 bases, with 6 bases separating them.